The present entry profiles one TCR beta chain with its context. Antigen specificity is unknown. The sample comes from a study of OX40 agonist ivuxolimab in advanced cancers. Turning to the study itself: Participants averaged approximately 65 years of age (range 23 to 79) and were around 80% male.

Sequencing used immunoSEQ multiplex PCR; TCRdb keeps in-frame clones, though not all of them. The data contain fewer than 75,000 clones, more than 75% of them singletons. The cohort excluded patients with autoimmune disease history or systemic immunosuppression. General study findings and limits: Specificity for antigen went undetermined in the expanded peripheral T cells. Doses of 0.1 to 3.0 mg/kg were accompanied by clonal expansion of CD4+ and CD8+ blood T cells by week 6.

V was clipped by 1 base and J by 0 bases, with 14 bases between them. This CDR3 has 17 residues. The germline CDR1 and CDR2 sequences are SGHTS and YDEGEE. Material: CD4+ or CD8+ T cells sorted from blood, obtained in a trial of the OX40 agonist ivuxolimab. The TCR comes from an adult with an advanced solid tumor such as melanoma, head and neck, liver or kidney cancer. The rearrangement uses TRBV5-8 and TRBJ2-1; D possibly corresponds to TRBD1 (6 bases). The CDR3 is CASSLLRGKGSYNEQFF. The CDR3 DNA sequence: TGTGCCAGCAGCTTGCTCAGGGGCAAGGGCTCCTACAATGAGCAGTTCTTC.